The subject of this entry is one T cell receptor beta chain. No antigen is known for it. Sample treatment: approximately 9-day PBMC culture with coronavirus spike peptide pools or control peptides (ViraFEST assay). These data belong to a study of vaccination and CD4 T cells after COVID-19. V was pared by 3 bases and J by 4 bases, with 12 bases between. Germline CDR1 is SNHLY and CDR2 is FYNNEI. This CDR3 contains 14 residues. Cultured CD4+ T cells had their DNA profiled by the Oncomine TCR Beta short-read assay. From the PCR reads, TCRdb called clonotypes with MiXCR, one entry per CDR3 protein. The table has some 13,000 distinct CDR3 sequences, more than 35% seen once; the top ten hold around 15%.

The chain uses TRBV2 and TRBJ1-1; perhaps TRBD1 as D (5 bases). What was sequenced was CD4+ T cells from blood, cultured in vitro. This receptor was obtained from a human donor who had recovered from COVID-19. The CDR3 sequence is CASSDRGVGTEAFF. CDR3 nucleotide sequence: TGTGCCAGCAGTGATAGAGGGGTTGGCACTGAAGCTTTCTTT. Using reference TRBV2 and TRBJ1-1 for the parts outside the CDR3, the full variable domain is EPEVTQTPSHQVTQMGQEVILRCVPISNHLYFYWYRQILGQKVEFLVSFYNNEISEKSEIFDDQFSVERPDGSNFTLKIRSTKLEDSAMYFCASSDRGVGTEAFFGQGTRLTVV.